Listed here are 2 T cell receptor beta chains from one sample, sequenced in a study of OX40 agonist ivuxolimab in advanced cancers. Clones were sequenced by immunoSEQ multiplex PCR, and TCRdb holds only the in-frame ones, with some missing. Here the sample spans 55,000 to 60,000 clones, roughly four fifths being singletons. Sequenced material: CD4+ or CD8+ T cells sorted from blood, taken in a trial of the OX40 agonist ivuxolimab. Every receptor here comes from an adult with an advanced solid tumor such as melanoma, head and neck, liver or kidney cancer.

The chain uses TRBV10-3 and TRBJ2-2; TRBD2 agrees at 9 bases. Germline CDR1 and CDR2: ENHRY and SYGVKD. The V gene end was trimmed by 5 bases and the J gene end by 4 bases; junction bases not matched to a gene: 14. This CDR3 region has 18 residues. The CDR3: CAISMVAGAERATGELFF. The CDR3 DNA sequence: TGTGCCATCAGTATGGTAGCGGGGGCCGAGCGTGCCACCGGGGAGCTGTTTTTT.

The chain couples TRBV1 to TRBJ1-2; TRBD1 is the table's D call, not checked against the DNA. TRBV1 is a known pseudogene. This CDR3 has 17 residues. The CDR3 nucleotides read TGCACCAGCAGCCGATTAGAGTCCGGGACAGAAATCAATGGCTACACCTTC. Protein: CTSSRLESGTEINGYTF.